The 20 T cell receptor beta chains listed next were all sequenced from one sample in a study of OX40 agonist ivuxolimab in advanced cancers. Clones were read by immunoSEQ multiplex PCR, and TCRdb kept only the in-frame ones, dropping some. The sample contains about 100,000 clones, around 93% of which appear only once. The sample was CD4+ or CD8+ T cells sorted from blood, taken in a trial of the OX40 agonist ivuxolimab. The source is an adult with an advanced solid tumor such as melanoma, head and neck, liver or kidney cancer.

In nucleotides, the CDR3 is TGTGCAAGTCGCTTAGCGTTTAGTGATACGCAGTATTTT. Translation: CASRLAFSDTQYF. The rearrangement uses TRBV12-2 and TRBJ2-3; the table's D call, TRBD2, was not checked against the DNA. TRBV12-2 is a pseudogene segment. The CDR3 covers 13 residues.

This clone was detected once. CDR3 nucleotide sequence: TGTGCCAGCAGCCGAAGCGGAAACTCCTACGAGCAGTACTTC. Protein product: CASSRSGNSYEQYF. The chain employs TRBV28 and TRBJ2-7, with D possibly matching TRBD2 (5 bases). The CDR3 is 14 amino acids. Germline V gene data show CDR1 as MDHEN and CDR2 as SYDVKM. The V end was cut by 6 bases, the J end by 0 bases, with 12 bases between.

V usage is TRBV20-1 and J usage is TRBJ1-1; D gene ambiguous. The CDR3 is 11 amino acids. Germline CDR1 and CDR2: DFQATT and SNEGSKA (reference sequence). CDR3 nucleotide sequence: TGCAGGTGTTTCACGAACACTGAAGCTTTCTTT. Its translation: CRCFTNTEAFF.

The V gene is TRBV7-2, the J gene TRBJ2-5; 8 bases map to TRBD1. Germline CDR1 SGHTA, CDR2 FQGNSA. There are 14 residues in the CDR3. Germline trimming cut 0 bases from V and 5 bases from J; bases unmatched to any gene: 2. CDR3 DNA sequence: TGTGCCAGCAGCTTAGCGGGACAGGCCGAGACCCAGTACTTC. Its translation: CASSLAGQAETQYF.

The J gene is TRBJ1-1, the V gene TRBV19, with 7 bases that match TRBD1. V trimming: 8 bases; J trimming: 5 bases; junction bases outside the gene matches: 5. CDR1 and CDR2 from the germline V gene are LNHDA and SQIVND (reference sequence). This CDR3 comprises 12 residues. CDR3 nucleotide sequence: TGTGCCAGTTCGACAGGGTATACTGAAGCTTTCTTT. Protein: CASSTGYTEAFF.

The chain combines TRBV11-2 with TRBJ1-5; D not resolved. Germline V lookup: CDR1 SGHAT, CDR2 FQNNGV. This CDR3 region has 12 residues. Between the trimmed V and J ends, which lost 6 bases and 4 bases, there was a span of 7 bases. Written as DNA, the CDR3 is TGTGCCAGCAGGGCCCCAAATCAGCCCCAGCATTTT. Protein product: CASRAPNQPQHF.

The chain combines TRBV19 with TRBJ2-1, with 7 nucleotides matching TRBD1. Germline assignment: CDR1 LNHDA and CDR2 SQIVND (reference sequence). Trimming cost V 0 bases and J 6 bases; bases outside gene matches: 2. CDR3 size: 14 residues. CDR3 DNA sequence: TGTGCCAGTAGTATAGATCGGGACAGCAATGAGCAGTTCTTC. This gives the protein CASSIDRDSNEQFF.

The CDR3 nucleotides read TGTGCCAGCTCCGAAAATTGGGACAGCCACACTGAAGCTTTCTTT. This gives the protein CASSENWDSHTEAFF. The chain employs TRBV18 and TRBJ1-1; 7 bases are a match to TRBD1. Looked up from germline, CDR1 is KGHSH and CDR2 is LQKENI. This CDR3 region has 15 residues. J was trimmed by 3 bases and V by 6 bases; bases with no gene match: 10.

This sequence joins TRBV4-2 and TRBJ2-5, with 12 nucleotides matching TRBD2. Germline V gene lookup returns CDR1 LGHNA and CDR2 YNFKEQ. V was clipped by 5 bases and J by 4 bases; unmatched bases: 5. This CDR3 has 15 amino acids. The CDR3 DNA follows: TGTGCCAGCAGCGACCTAGCGGGAGGGAGAGAGACCCAGTACTTC. Its translation: CASSDLAGGRETQYF.

This clone has just one count. The chain combines TRBV19 with TRBJ2-7; D possibly matches TRBD1 or TRBD2 (5 bases each). Germline lookup yields CDR1 LNHDA and CDR2 SQIVND (reference sequence). V was cut by 6 bases and J by 1 base, with 16 bases left in between. The CDR3 runs to 15 residues. CDR3 residues: CASSREGTASYEQYF. The CDR3, as DNA: TGTGCCAGTAGCAGGGAAGGGACGGCTTCCTACGAGCAGTACTTC.

The chain employs TRBV7-8 and TRBJ1-3; maybe TRBD1 (6 bases). Germline-derived CDR1 and CDR2 are SGHVS and FQNEAQ. With 3 bases removed from V and 5 bases from J, the gap between germline ends came to 17 bases. The CDR3 extends over 16 amino acids. The CDR3 here is CASSLVSAGARNTIYF. The CDR3 nucleotides are TGTGCCAGCAGCTTGGTTTCGGCGGGGGCTCGAAACACCATATATTTT.

The J gene is TRBJ1-5, the V gene TRBV7-2; no clear D. CDR3 length equals 14 residues. V was clipped by 2 bases and J by 0 bases, with 5 bases between them. From germline, CDR1 is SGHTA and CDR2 FQGNSA. The CDR3 nucleotides read TGTGCCAGCAGCTTAAGAGATAGCAATCAGCCCCAGCATTTT. As protein: CASSLRDSNQPQHF.

The rearrangement joins TRBV9 to TRBJ2-7; maybe TRBD2 (7 bases). The CDR3 spans 14 residues. Germline V gene sequence: CDR1 SGDLS, CDR2 YYNGEE. Trimming removed 4 bases at V and 0 bases at J, with 11 bases between. The CDR3 loop reads CASSRGGDSYEQYF. The CDR3 region has the DNA TGTGCCAGCAGCCGAGGGGGGGACTCCTACGAGCAGTACTTC.

This rearrangement joins TRBV5-1 to TRBJ1-5; D is undetermined. Germline V lookup: CDR1 SGHRS, CDR2 YFSETQ. V was clipped by 0 bases and J by 3 bases, with 4 bases between them. The CDR3 sequence is 13 residues long. The CDR3 loop is CASSLDPNQPQHF. The CDR3 coding sequence is TGCGCCAGCAGCTTGGACCCCAATCAGCCCCAGCATTTT.

The CDR3 is CAGAGQSSNYGYTF. In DNA form, the CDR3 reads TGTGCCGGAGCGGGACAGTCTTCTAACTATGGCTACACCTTC. This chain connects TRBV6-1 to TRBJ1-2; 7 bases align to TRBD1. Germline CDR1 reads MNHNS; CDR2 reads SASEGT. This CDR3 comprises 14 residues. Germline trimming cut 11 bases from V and 0 bases from J; bases unmatched to any gene: 9.

This chain joins TRBV6-5 and TRBJ1-3, with no clear D. The CDR3 covers 13 residues. The germline gives CDR1 MNHEY, CDR2 SVGAGI. V lost 1 base and J 2 bases, leaving 3 bases between the germline ends. This CDR3 reads CASSYLTGNTIYF. The CDR3 DNA reads TGTGCCAGCAGTTACTTGACTGGAAACACCATATATTTT.

V and J are TRBV19 and TRBJ2-2; possible D gene TRBD2, 7 bases. The CDR3 is 15 amino acids. In germline, CDR1 is LNHDA, CDR2 SQIVND (reference sequence). Trimming left V 4 bases short and J 6 bases short, with 15 bases between. The DNA for the CDR3 is TGTGCCAGTAGTAGGAGGGGGGAGGGTTCCGGGGAGCTGTTTTTT. Translating gives CASSRRGEGSGELFF.

This clone was detected once. This chain links TRBV4-2 with TRBJ2-5, with TRBD1 matching 9 bases. The V segment lost 0 bases and the J segment 5 bases; nucleotides outside the gene matches: 7. The CDR3 is 16 residues long. Germline-derived CDR1 and CDR2 are LGHNA and YNFKEQ. The CDR3 reads CASSQELGQGLETQYF. The CDR3 bases are TGTGCCAGCAGCCAAGAGTTAGGACAGGGGTTGGAGACCCAGTACTTC.

V is TRBV28 and J is TRBJ2-7; 7 bases align to TRBD2. This CDR3 spans 15 amino acids. V trimming: 4 bases; J trimming: 0 bases; junction bases outside the gene matches: 6. Germline V gene lookup returns CDR1 MDHEN and CDR2 SYDVKM. The CDR3 DNA reads TGTGCCAGCAGTTCCGGCCTAGCGGCCTCCTACGAGCAGTACTTC. Its protein product is CASSSGLAASYEQYF.

The V gene is TRBV28, the J gene TRBJ2-5; the D gene could be TRBD1 or TRBD2 (6 bases each). CDR3 length equals 14 residues. The V and J ends lost 8 bases and 3 bases respectively, with 16 bases between them. The germline V gene encodes CDR1 MDHEN and CDR2 SYDVKM. CDR3 in DNA: TGTGCCAGCCACACGGGGGCAGGAGAAGAGACCCAGTACTTC. Its protein is CASHTGAGEETQYF.